This TCR beta chain was captured in a study of blood T cells in healthy people across ages. Combining a sample-barcoded 5' primer with a J-beta primer mix, a second PCR ran for roughly 6 to 12 cycles. One entry per CDR3 protein, called by TCRdb with MiXCR from the 5' RACE reads. The sample comprises about 570,000 distinct CDR3 sequences, about 28% of which are singletons, and about 3.9% rests with the top ten. Germline CDR1 reads SGHVS; CDR2 reads FNYEAQ. V was cut by 1 base and J by 5 bases, with 10 bases left in between. This CDR3 contains 14 residues. Only one count was recorded for this clonotype. This CDR3 fails to terminate in the conserved phenylalanine or tryptophan, so it likely reflects a read error. These same records also appear under a second study, on T cells of mothers and their children.

The sequence came from a boy aged 2 to 10 in good health. V is TRBV7-6 and J is TRBJ2-3, with unresolved D. The sequenced sample was blood. DNA for the CDR3: TGTGCCAGCAGCTTAGGGGTTTCGGAAGATACGCAGTATCTT. It codes for CASSLGVSEDTQYL.